This is a list of T cell receptor beta chains from one sample in a study of shared clonotypes between healthy human individuals. Sequenced by immunoSEQ multiplex PCR; TCRdb stores in-frame clones only, minus some. The sample lists about 2.4 million clones, roughly 93% seen once, with 0.36% in the top ten. The sequenced material came from naive CD4+ T cells from PBMCs. The receptors stem from a man aged 18-30 years in good health. Some clones in this sample may be carry-over from other donors' samples. Both conserved end residues are trimmed from each CDR3.

length,V,CDR3
12,TRBV28,ASRSGGVDEKLF
13,TRBV28,ASSQPTGLGTEAF
11,TRBV2,ASTLDVTGELF
12,TRBV6-5,ASSPGLTYNEQF
10,TRBV28,ASKPSNQPQH
14,TRBV27,ASSFRPGTGSYEQY
11,TRBV30,AWTQGAQGTQY
11,TRBV5-6,ASSLYQGEKLF
11,TRBV6-6,ASSYGQTNEQF
15,TRBV5-4,ASSWGQGANMNTEAF
11,TRBV27,ASRRTAHGELF
10,TRBV12-5,ASGGQEETQY
14,TRBV18,ASSPAVRGLSYEQY
12,TRBV25-1,ASRRGGGVYEQF
13,TRBV5-1,ASSHPGLAGETQY
13,TRBV30,AWSGGSGRQDTQY
10,TRBV11-2,ASSLTVYEQY
13,TRBV5-1,ASSLGGGSNQPQH
12,TRBV5-6,ASSLGRVRTEAF
12,TRBV10-3,AISGGQGNYGYT
12,TRBV5-1,ASSLEAGYQPQH
11,TRBV9,ASTLMGPSTQY
13,TRBV11-2,ASSAPFSGRDEQY
15,TRBV19,ASQRQLISSGANVLT
11,TRBV6-5,ASSYQGPRGYT
17,TRBV28,ASSTSRLAANSGANVLT
12,TRBV19,ASSVNRVGQPQH
13,TRBV10-2,ASSDRLRINTEAF
10,TRBV2,ASIQDRGEAF
12,TRBV5-1,ASSLPLPPDTQY
13,TRBV9,ASSVRGYNTGELF
13,TRBV6-6,ASSRTSGPQETQY
13,TRBV5-5,ASSPTGGGDYGYT